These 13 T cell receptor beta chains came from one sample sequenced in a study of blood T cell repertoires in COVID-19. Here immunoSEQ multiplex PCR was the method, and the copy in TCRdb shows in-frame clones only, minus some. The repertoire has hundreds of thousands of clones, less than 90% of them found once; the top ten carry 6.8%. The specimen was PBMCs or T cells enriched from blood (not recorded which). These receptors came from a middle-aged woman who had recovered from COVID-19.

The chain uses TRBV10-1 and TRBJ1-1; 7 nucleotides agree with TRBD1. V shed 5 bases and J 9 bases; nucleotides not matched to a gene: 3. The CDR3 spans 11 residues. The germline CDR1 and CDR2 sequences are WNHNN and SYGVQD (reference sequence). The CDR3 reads CASSTGEKAFF. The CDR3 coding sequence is TGCGCCAGCAGTACAGGGGAAAAAGCTTTCTTT.

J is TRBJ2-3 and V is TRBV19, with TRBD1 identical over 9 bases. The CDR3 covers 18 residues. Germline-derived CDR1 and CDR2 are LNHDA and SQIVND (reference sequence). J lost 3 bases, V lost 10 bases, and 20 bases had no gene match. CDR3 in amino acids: CATRGGIRQGGRTDTQYF. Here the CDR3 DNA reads TGTGCCACCCGAGGGGGGATCCGACAGGGGGGTCGGACAGATACGCAGTATTTT.

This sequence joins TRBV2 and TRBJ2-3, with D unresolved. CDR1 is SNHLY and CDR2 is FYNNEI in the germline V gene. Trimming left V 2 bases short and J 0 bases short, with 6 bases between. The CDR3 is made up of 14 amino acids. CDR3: CASSETASTDTQYF. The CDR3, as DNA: TGTGCCAGCAGTGAAACAGCAAGCACAGATACGCAGTATTTT.

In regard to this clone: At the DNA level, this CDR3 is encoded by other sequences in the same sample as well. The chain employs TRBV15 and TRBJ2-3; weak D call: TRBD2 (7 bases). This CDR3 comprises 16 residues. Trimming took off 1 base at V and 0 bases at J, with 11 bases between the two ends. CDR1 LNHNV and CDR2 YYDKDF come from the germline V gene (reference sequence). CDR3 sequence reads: CATSRARGLSTDTQYF. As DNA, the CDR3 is TGTGCCACCAGCAGAGCCAGGGGACTAAGCACAGATACGCAGTATTTT.

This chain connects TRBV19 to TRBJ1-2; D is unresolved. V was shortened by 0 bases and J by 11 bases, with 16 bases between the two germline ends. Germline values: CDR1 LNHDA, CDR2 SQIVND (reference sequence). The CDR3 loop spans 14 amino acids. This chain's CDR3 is CASSIDAGTSGYTF. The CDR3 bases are TGTGCCAGTAGTATAGATGCGGGAACGTCGGGGTACACCTTC.

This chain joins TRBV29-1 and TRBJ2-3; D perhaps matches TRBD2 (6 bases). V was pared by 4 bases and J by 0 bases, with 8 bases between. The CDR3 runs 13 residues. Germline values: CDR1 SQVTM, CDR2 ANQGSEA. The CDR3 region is CSVVSGSTDTQYF. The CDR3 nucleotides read TGCAGCGTTGTTAGCGGAAGCACAGATACGCAGTATTTT.

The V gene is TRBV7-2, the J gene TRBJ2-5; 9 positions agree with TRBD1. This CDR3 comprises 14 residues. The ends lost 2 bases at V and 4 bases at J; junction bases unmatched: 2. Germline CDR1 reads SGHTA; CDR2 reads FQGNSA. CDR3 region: CASSLTGGRETQYF. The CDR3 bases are TGTGCCAGCAGCTTAACAGGGGGCCGAGAGACCCAGTACTTC. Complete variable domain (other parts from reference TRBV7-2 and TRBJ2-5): GAGVSQSPSNKVTEKGKDVELRCDPISGHTALYWYRQSLGQGLEFLIYFQGNSAPDKSGLPSDRFSAERTGGSVSTLTIQRTQQEDSAVYLCASSLTGGRETQYFGPGTRLLVL.

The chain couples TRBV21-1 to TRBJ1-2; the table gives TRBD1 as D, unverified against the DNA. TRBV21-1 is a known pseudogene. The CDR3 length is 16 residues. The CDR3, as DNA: TGTGCCAGCAGTCTTAAAAGTCGGAACAGGGGCTATGGCTACACCTTC. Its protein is CASSLKSRNRGYGYTF.

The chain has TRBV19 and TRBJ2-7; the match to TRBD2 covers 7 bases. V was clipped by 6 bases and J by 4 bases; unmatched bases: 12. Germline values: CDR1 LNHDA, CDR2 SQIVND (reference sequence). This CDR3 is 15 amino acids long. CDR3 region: CASSTTSAKLYEQYF. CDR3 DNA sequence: TGTGCCAGTAGCACCACTAGCGCCAAGTTGTACGAGCAGTACTTC. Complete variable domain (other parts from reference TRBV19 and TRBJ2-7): DGGITQSPKYLFRKEGQNVTLSCEQNLNHDAMYWYRQDPGQGLRLIYYSQIVNDFQKGDIAEGYSVSREKKESFPLTVTSAQKNPTAFYLCASSTTSAKLYEQYFGPGTRLTVT.

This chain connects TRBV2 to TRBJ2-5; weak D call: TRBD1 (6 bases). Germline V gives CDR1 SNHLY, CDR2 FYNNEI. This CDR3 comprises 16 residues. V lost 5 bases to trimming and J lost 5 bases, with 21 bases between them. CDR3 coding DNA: TGTGCCAGCAGTCTCCTCCGGGACACTACGGAGGAGACCCAGTACTTC. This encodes CASSLLRDTTEETQYF.

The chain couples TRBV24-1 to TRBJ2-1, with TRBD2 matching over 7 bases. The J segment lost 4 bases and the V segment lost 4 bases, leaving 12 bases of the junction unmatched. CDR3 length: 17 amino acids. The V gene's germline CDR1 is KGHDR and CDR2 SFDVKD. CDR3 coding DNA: TGTGCCACCAGTGACCTTCAAAGCGGGATGGGTTACAATGAGCAGTTCTTC. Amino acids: CATSDLQSGMGYNEQFF.

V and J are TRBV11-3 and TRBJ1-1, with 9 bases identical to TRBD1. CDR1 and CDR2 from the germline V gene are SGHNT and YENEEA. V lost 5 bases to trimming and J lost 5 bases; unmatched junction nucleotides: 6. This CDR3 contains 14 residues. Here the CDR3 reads CASSRGQGETEAFF. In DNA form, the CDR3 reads TGTGCCAGCAGCCGGGGACAGGGTGAGACTGAAGCTTTCTTT.

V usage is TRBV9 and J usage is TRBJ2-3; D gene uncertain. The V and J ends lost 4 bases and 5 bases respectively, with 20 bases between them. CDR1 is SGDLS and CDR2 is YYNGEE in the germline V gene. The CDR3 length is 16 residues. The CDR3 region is CASSTLWSIGGDTQYF. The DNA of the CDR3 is TGTGCCAGCAGCACCCTATGGAGCATTGGTGGAGATACGCAGTATTTT. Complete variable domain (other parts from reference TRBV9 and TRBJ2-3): DSGVTQTPKHLITATGQRVTLRCSPRSGDLSVYWYQQSLDQGLQFLIQYYNGEERAKGNILERFSAQQFPDLHSELNLSSLELGDSALYFCASSTLWSIGGDTQYFGPGTRLTVL.